By sample fraction, the clone carrying this T cell receptor (beta chain) is medium-sized. What it binds is unknown. These data originate in a study of early T cells in non-severe SARS-CoV-2 infection. General study findings and limits: VDJdb-based annotation leaned toward anti-spike CD8 responses and missed private and CD4 specificities.

Germline loops: CDR1 LGHDT, CDR2 YNNKEL (reference sequence). The CDR3 runs 12 residues. The ends were cut back, 11 bases at V and 6 bases at J, with 17 bases in the middle. TCRdb called the 5' RACE reads again in MiXCR, with one record for every CDR3 protein. Of roughly 48,000 distinct CDR3 sequences listed, around 5.6% are singletons. V usage is TRBV3-1 and J usage is TRBJ2-7; perhaps TRBD2 as D (6 bases). The sequence came from an adult who was a healthcare worker with PCR-confirmed SARS-CoV-2 infection or an uninfected control (not recorded which). What was sequenced was whole blood. The CDR3 bases are TGTGCCGCCGGCGGGACGGGAATCGAGCAGTACTTC. It encodes CAAGGTGIEQYF.